This T cell receptor beta chain was identified in a study of cytomegalovirus exposure and HLA in healthy donors. Study background: Drawn from HLA-typed donors, 83 million or so unique TCRs were held in an early data release.

Healthy individuals who donated bone marrow served as the donors. CDR3 size: 15 residues. Germline CDR1 reads LNHDA; CDR2 reads SQIVND (reference sequence). Unmatched junction bases numbered 7, after V lost 6 bases and J lost 4 bases. Primers for the PCR totalled 60 Vbeta and 13 Jbeta. The data were produced by immunoSEQ multiplex PCR, yet TCRdb's version contains in-frame clones alone and is incomplete. The sample lists about 89,000 clones; approximately 86% were seen once. Input material: PBMCs. The chain employs TRBV19 and TRBJ2-2, with 8 bases that match TRBD1. This clonotype originated in a man aged 25-40 years in good health and CMV-seropositive. CDR3 sequence (DNA): TGTGCCAGTAGCTTGACAGGGACAGGCACCGGGGAGCTGTTTTTT. Its protein product is CASSLTGTGTGELFF.